This TCR beta chain emerged from a study of CD8 T cells in ankylosing spondylitis. Broader study findings: Reported data indicate significant enrichment of disease-linked clones within matched ankylosing spondylitis synovial fluid.

The CDR3 runs to 12 residues. With V trimmed by 6 bases and J by 6 bases, 4 bases remained unmatched. The germline CDR1 and CDR2 sequences are SQVTM and ANQGSEA. In the case of this clonotype: Its target is unknown.

TCRdb re-analysed the 5' RACE reads in MiXCR, keeping a single row per CDR3 protein. The data show approximately 130,000 distinct CDR3 sequences, around 8.5% seen once. The J gene is TRBJ2-1, the V gene TRBV29-1; the match to TRBD2 covers 8 bases. Sequencing was carried out using blood, either unsorted or a sorted T cell fraction (not recorded which). This TCR derives from a male donor with ankylosing spondylitis or in good health (not recorded which). The CDR3 nucleotides read TGCAGCGTCGGGACTAGTCCCAATGAGCAGTTCTTC. It is translated as CSVGTSPNEQFF.